This T cell receptor beta chain was identified during a study of shared clonotypes between healthy human individuals. Study at large: Per donor, CD8 memory used one plate, CD8 naive used two, CD4 memory used three and CD4 naive used three. General study points: Sequencing of the sorted subsets was shown by rarefaction to be incomplete despite large depth. Among the subsets, naive ones generally showed larger estimated richness than memory ones.

Details on this clone: Its target is unknown.

This CDR3 region has 15 residues. Germline V gene lookup returns CDR1 SGDLS and CDR2 YYNGEE. Trimming stripped 4 bases from V and 3 bases from J, with 13 bases between. Sequencing used immunoSEQ multiplex PCR; TCRdb keeps in-frame clones, though not all of them. Of 2,500,000 or so clones listed, approximately 93% are singletons. Material: naive CD4+ T cells from PBMCs. Subset denoted: CD45RA+ positively selected. The TCR was taken from a man younger than 35 in good health. Some clones in this sample may be carry-over from other donors' samples. The chain has TRBV9 and TRBJ2-2, with D possibly TRBD2 on 6 matching bases. The DNA of the CDR3 is TGTGCCAGCAGCCCGCGGGGAACCCACACCGGGGAGCTGTTTTTT. This translates into CASSPRGTHTGELFF.